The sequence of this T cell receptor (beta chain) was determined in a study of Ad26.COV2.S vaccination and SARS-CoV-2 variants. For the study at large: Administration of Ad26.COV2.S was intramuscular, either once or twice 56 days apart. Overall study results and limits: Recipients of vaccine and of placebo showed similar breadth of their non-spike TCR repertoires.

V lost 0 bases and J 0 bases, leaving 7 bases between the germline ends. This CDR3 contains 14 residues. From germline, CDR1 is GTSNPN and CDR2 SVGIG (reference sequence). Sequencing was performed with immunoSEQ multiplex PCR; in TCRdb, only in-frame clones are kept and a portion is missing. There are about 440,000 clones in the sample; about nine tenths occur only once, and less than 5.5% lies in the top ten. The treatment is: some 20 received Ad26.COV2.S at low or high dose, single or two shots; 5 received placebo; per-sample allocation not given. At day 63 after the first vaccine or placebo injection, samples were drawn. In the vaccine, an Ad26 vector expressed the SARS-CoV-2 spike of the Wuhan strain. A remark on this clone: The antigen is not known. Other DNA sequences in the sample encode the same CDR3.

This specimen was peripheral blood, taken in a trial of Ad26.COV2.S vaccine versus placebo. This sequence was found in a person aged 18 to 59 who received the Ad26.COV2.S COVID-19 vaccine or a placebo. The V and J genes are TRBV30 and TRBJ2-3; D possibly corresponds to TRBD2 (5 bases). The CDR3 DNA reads TGTGCCTGGAGTGTTGGCGGGAGCACAGATACGCAGTATTTT. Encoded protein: CAWSVGGSTDTQYF.